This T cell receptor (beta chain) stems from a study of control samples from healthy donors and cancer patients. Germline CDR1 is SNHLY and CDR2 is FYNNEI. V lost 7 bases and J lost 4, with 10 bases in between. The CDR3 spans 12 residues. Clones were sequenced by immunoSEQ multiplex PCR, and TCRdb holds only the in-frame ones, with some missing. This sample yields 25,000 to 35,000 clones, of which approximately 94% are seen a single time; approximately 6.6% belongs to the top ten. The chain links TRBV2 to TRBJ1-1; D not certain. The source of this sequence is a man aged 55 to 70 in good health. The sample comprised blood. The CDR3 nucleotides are TGTGCCAGCATAATGGAGTCCACTGAAGCTTTCTTT. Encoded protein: CASIMESTEAFF.